These 5 T cell receptor beta chains were all obtained from the same sample, sequenced in a study of CD8+CD57+ T cells in acquired aplastic anemia (dated by TCRdb to between 2018 and 2020). Flow cytometry had shown CD8+CD57+ cell expansion in the patients selected for sequencing. Data came from an Illumina HiSeq 2000. Profiling of TCR beta VDJ combinations and CDR3 sequences used genomic DNA as the template. TCRdb trimmed public reads at Q25 via fastp, called clones via MiXCR and kept in-frame beta chains. Each CDR3 protein gets just one entry, which takes the most common genes and DNA from the rows behind it. The sample table lists more than 200,000 distinct CDR3 sequences, over 40% of them with a count of one. Together, the top ten hold just under 20% of the sample. Material for sequencing was sorted CD4+, CD8+, or CD8+CD57+ T cells (not recorded which) from PBMCs. The origin of the receptors is a human donor with aplastic anemia.

The rearrangement links TRBV19 to TRBJ2-7, with D perhaps given as TRBD1 or TRBD2 (6 bases each). The CDR3 runs 14 residues. The V gene's germline CDR1 is LNHDA and CDR2 SQIVND (reference sequence). Trimming took off 4 bases at V and 4 bases at J, with 14 bases between the two ends. The DNA of the CDR3 is TGTGCCAGTAGTACTCTGACGGGGGCATACGAGCAGTACTTC. This gives the protein CASSTLTGAYEQYF.

This clonotype occurred many times. The chain employs TRBV7-6 and TRBJ1-2; D not certain. Trimming took off 0 bases at V and 3 bases at J, with 5 bases between the two ends. The CDR3 sequence is 13 residues long. Germline CDR1 reads SGHVS; CDR2 reads FNYEAQ. Here the CDR3 reads CASSLAGHYGYTF. The CDR3 bases are TGTGCCAGCAGCTTAGCGGGTCACTATGGCTACACCTTC.

This clonotype was observed once. The junction differs from germline at one of its ends, possibly a read error. The rearrangement joins TRBV5-1 to TRBJ2-5, with 8 bases lining up with TRBD1. From germline, CDR1 is SGHRS and CDR2 YFSETQ. The CDR3 has 15 amino acids. The CDR3 is CASSRQQGDQETQCF. In nucleotides, the CDR3 is TGCGCCAGCAGCCGACAACAGGGGGACCAAGAGACCCAGTGCTTC.

This clonotype came up a few times. CDR3 loop: CASSPSQAYSYEQYF. The CDR3 DNA reads TGTGCCAGCAGTCCCTCACAGGCCTACTCCTACGAGCAGTACTTC. The gene calls are TRBV28 and TRBJ2-7; D is perhaps TRBD1 (5 bases). CDR3 size: 15 residues. Trimming left V 5 bases short and J 0 bases short, with 14 bases between. The germline V gene has CDR1 MDHEN and CDR2 SYDVKM.

This clonotype came up many times. The chain combines TRBV20-1 with TRBJ2-5; 12 positions agree with TRBD2. This CDR3 region has 15 residues. V lost 6 bases to trimming and J lost 1 base; unmatched junction nucleotides: 6. CDR1 and CDR2 from the germline V gene are DFQATT and SNEGSKA (reference sequence). The CDR3 coding sequence is TGCAGTGCGGGGACTAGCGGGTTCTTCCAAGAGACCCAGTACTTC. Protein product: CSAGTSGFFQETQYF.